This record concerns one TCR beta chain sequence. The antigen is undetermined. This specimen belongs to a study of vaccination and CD4 T cells after COVID-19. As for the study in general: The cells in question were stimulated using overlapping spike peptides derived from SARS-CoV-2, HCoV-NL63, HCoV-OC43 and HCoV-229E.

Cultured CD4+ T cell DNA was sequenced using the Oncomine TCR Beta short-read assay. One entry per CDR3 protein, called by TCRdb with MiXCR from the PCR reads. The sample contains roughly 19,000 distinct CDR3 sequences, 56% of which appear only once. Treatment reported: roughly 11-day PBMC culture with coronavirus spike peptide pools or control peptides (ViraFEST assay). The germline V gene encodes CDR1 MNHNS and CDR2 SASEGT. There are 11 residues in the CDR3. The ends were cut back, 10 bases at V and 1 base at J, with 7 bases in the middle. V gene TRBV6-1 combines with J gene TRBJ1-1; D gene uncertain. This clonotype was sampled from a human donor who had recovered from COVID-19. Sequencing used CD4+ T cells from blood, cultured in vitro. The CDR3 loop is CATLENTEAFF. CDR3 DNA sequence: TGTGCCACCTTGGAGAACACTGAAGCTTTCTTT.